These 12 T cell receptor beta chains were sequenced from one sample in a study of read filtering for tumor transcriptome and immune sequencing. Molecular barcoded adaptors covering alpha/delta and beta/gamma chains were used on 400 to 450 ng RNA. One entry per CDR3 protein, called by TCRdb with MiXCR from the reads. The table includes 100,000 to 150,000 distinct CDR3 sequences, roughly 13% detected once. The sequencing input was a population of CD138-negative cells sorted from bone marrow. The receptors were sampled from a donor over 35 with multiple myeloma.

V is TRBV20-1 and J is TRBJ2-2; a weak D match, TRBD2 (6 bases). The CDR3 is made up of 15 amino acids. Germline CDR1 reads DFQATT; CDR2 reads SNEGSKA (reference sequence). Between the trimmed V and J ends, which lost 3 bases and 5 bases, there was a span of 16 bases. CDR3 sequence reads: CSASGAGGRTGELFF. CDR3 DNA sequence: TGCAGTGCTAGCGGAGCGGGTGGCAGGACCGGGGAGCTGTTTTTT.

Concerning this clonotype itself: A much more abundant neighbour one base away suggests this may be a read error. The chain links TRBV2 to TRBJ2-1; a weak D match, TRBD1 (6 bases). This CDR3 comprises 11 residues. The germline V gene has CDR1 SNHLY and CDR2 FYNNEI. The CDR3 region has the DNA TGTGCCAGCAGTGTGGCGCGACAGGCGGCCTTC. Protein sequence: CASSVARQAAF.

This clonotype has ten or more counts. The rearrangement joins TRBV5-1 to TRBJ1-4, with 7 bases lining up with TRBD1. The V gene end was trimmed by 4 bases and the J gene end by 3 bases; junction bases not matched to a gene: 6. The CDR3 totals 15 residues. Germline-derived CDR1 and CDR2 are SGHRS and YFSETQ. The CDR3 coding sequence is TGCGCCAGCAGCCGCGGGACAGTTCCTAATGAAAAACTGTTTTTT. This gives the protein CASSRGTVPNEKLFF.

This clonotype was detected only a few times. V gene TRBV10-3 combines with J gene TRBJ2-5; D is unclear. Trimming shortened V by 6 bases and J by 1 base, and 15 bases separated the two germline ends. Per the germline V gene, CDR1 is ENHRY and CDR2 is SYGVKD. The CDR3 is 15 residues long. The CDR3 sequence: CAISPSGQAQETQYF. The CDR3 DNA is TGTGCCATCAGCCCCAGTGGCCAGGCCCAAGAGACCCAGTACTTC.

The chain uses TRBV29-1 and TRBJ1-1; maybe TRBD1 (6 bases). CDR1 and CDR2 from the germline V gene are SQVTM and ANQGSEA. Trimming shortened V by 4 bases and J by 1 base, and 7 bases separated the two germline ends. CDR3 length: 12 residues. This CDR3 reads CSVARGNTEAFF. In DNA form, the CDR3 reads TGCAGCGTTGCCAGGGGGAACACTGAAGCTTTCTTT.

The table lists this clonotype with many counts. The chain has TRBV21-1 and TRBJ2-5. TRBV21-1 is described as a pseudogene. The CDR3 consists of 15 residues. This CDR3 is CASSNGAMRRETQYF. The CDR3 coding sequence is TGTGCCAGCAGCAATGGAGCCATGAGGCGAGAGACCCAGTACTTC.

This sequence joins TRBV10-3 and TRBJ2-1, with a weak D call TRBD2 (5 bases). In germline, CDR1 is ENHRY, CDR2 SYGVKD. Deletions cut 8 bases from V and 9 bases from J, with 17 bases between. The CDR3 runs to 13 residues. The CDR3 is CAIGPTIGSEQFF. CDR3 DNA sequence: TGTGCCATCGGACCCACAATTGGGAGTGAGCAGTTCTTC.

The CDR3 DNA reads TGTGCCAGCAGAGAGGGCCTAGACCTGAACACTGAAGCTTTCTTT. Protein: CASREGLDLNTEAFF. This chain connects TRBV6-2 or TRBV6-3 to TRBJ1-1; D is unresolved. The germline V gene encodes CDR1 MNHEY and CDR2 SVGEGT. CDR3 length: 15 residues. The V and J ends lost 6 bases and 0 bases respectively, with 14 bases between them.

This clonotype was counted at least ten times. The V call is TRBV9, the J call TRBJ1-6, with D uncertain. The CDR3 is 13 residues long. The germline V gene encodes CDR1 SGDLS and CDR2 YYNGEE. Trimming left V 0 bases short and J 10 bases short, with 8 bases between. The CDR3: CASSVEEGSPLHF. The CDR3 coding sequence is TGTGCCAGCAGCGTAGAGGAAGGATCACCCCTCCACTTT.

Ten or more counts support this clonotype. The DNA of the CDR3 is TGTGCCAGCAGTTTAACCAATAAGGGGAAACTGTTTTTT. Translated: CASSLTNKGKLFF. The chain has TRBV28 and TRBJ1-4, with TRBD1 as a possible D gene (5 bases). Germline loops: CDR1 MDHEN, CDR2 SYDVKM. The V end was cut by 2 bases, the J end by 11 bases, with 12 bases between. This CDR3 contains 13 residues.

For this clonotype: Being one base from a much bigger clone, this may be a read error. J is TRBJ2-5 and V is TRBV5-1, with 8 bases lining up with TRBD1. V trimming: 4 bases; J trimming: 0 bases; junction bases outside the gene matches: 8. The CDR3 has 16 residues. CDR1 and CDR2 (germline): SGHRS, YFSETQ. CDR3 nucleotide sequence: TGCGCCAGCAGCAACCGGGACAGGATGTACCAAGAGACCCAGTACTTC. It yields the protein CASSNRDRMYQETQYF.

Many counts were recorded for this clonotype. CDR3 in DNA: TGCAGTGCCGGGACTAGCGGGGACATTAGCACAGATACGCAGTATTTT. Protein product: CSAGTSGDISTDTQYF. J is TRBJ2-3 and V is TRBV20-1; 13 bases are shared with TRBD2. Germline CDR1 and CDR2: DFQATT and SNEGSKA (reference sequence). The J segment lost 0 bases and the V segment lost 6 bases, leaving 6 bases of the junction unmatched. This CDR3 comprises 16 residues.